What follows are 20 T cell receptor beta chains derived from one specimen sequenced in a study of blood T cell repertoires in COVID-19. Clones were read by immunoSEQ multiplex PCR, and TCRdb kept only the in-frame ones, dropping some. In the table there are 90,000 to 120,000 clones, 75% to 95% of which are singletons. The sample taken for sequencing was peripheral blood. Receptor source: a woman aged 25 to 39 with acute or convalescent COVID-19.

This clone came up a few times. The chain joins TRBV9 to TRBJ2-5; D not certain. The germline V gene encodes CDR1 SGDLS and CDR2 YYNGEE. Between the trimmed V and J ends, which lost 0 bases and 3 bases, there was a span of 9 bases. This CDR3 has 14 residues. The CDR3 region has the DNA TGTGCCAGCAGCGTAGGGTCAGCGAAAGAGACCCAGTACTTC. As protein: CASSVGSAKETQYF.

A single count supports this clone. The gene calls are TRBV7-6 and TRBJ1-5; 8 bases are a match to TRBD1. The V gene end was trimmed by 1 base and the J gene end by 2 bases; junction bases not matched to a gene: 4. CDR3 length equals 16 residues. Germline V gene data show CDR1 as SGHVS and CDR2 as FNYEAQ. The CDR3 here is CASSLGTDRGNQPQHF. As DNA, the CDR3 is TGTGCCAGCAGCTTAGGCACGGACAGGGGCAATCAGCCCCAGCATTTT.

V usage is TRBV2 and J usage is TRBJ2-5; TRBD2 aligns across 8 bases. Germline-derived CDR1 and CDR2 are SNHLY and FYNNEI. The ends lost 7 bases at V and 4 bases at J; junction bases unmatched: 14. The CDR3 has 16 amino acids. The CDR3 sequence is CASIPGLGGMGETQYF. The CDR3 DNA is TGTGCCAGCATCCCGGGACTAGGGGGTATGGGAGAGACCCAGTACTTC.

This clone was counted a single time. J is TRBJ1-5 and V is TRBV2; D not resolved. Trimming stripped 6 bases from V and 5 bases from J, with 5 bases between. Germline assignment: CDR1 SNHLY and CDR2 FYNNEI. This CDR3 contains 11 residues. In DNA form, the CDR3 reads TGTGCCAGCAGGAGGGATCAGCCCCAGCATTTT. Residues: CASRRDQPQHF.

V gene TRBV10-3 combines with J gene TRBJ2-1; possibly TRBD2 for D (6 bases). Germline CDR1 is ENHRY and CDR2 is SYGVKD. V dropped 5 bases and J dropped 3 bases, with 8 bases sitting between them. This CDR3 has 13 residues. This CDR3 reads CAISRELYNEQFF. The CDR3 DNA sequence: TGTGCCATCAGTCGGGAGCTCTACAATGAGCAGTTCTTC.

V usage is TRBV12-3 or TRBV12-4 and J usage is TRBJ1-1; D not certain. The CDR3 spans 12 residues. Trimming removed 3 bases from V and 4 bases from J, with 6 bases in between. The CDR3 DNA reads as TGTGCCAGCAGTTTTAGCCGCACTGAAGCTTTCTTT. Amino acids: CASSFSRTEAFF.

V gene TRBV4-2 combines with J gene TRBJ1-3; no definite D call. The CDR3 runs 13 residues. Trimming took off 3 bases at V and 8 bases at J, with 11 bases between the two ends. CDR1 is LGHNA, CDR2 YNFKEQ, per germline. The CDR3 DNA reads as TGTGCCAGCAGCCAGGGCTCGACGGACACCATATATTTT. It translates to CASSQGSTDTIYF.

CDR3 residues: CASSQDPGQGSYEQYF. Written as DNA, the CDR3 is TGCGCCAGCAGCCAAGATCCGGGTCAGGGGTCCTACGAGCAGTACTTC. V usage is TRBV4-1 and J usage is TRBJ2-7, with D possibly matching TRBD1 (6 bases). Germline values: CDR1 MGHRA, CDR2 YSYEKL. The length of the CDR3 is 16 residues. The V and J ends lost 0 bases and 1 base respectively, with 13 bases between them.

V and J are TRBV5-4 and TRBJ1-1, with D hard to call. V was clipped by 0 bases and J by 5 bases, with 11 bases between them. Germline assignment: CDR1 SGHNT and CDR2 YYREEE (reference sequence). CDR3 length: 14 amino acids. CDR3 nucleotide sequence: TGTGCCAGCAGCTTGGCGGTGAGGCGTACTGAAGCTTTCTTT. It translates to CASSLAVRRTEAFF.

This chain uses TRBV7-6 with TRBJ1-5; D is possibly TRBD1 (5 bases). CDR3 length: 16 amino acids. With 1 base removed from V and 0 bases from J, the gap between germline ends came to 10 bases. Germline V lookup: CDR1 SGHVS, CDR2 FNYEAQ. CDR3: CASSLDDSYSNQPQHF. The CDR3 DNA reads as TGTGCCAGCAGCTTAGATGACAGCTATAGCAATCAGCCCCAGCATTTT.

This chain joins TRBV7-2 and TRBJ2-7, with 13 nucleotides matching TRBD2. Germline values: CDR1 SGHTA, CDR2 FQGNSA. Germline trimming cut 1 base from V and 5 bases from J; bases unmatched to any gene: 8. The CDR3 is 17 residues long. The CDR3 DNA reads TGTGCCAGCAGCTTAGAGGGAACTAGCGGGAGGGCAAACGAGCAGTACTTC. It is translated as CASSLEGTSGRANEQYF. Filled out from reference TRBV7-2 and TRBJ2-7, the complete variable domain reads GAGVSQSPSNKVTEKGKDVELRCDPISGHTALYWYRQSLGQGLEFLIYFQGNSAPDKSGLPSDRFSAERTGGSVSTLTIQRTQQEDSAVYLCASSLEGTSGRANEQYFGPGTRLTVT.

Only a few counts were recorded for this clone. The chain combines TRBV5-6 with TRBJ2-7, with D unclear. This CDR3 comprises 13 residues. The V and J ends lost 0 bases and 2 bases respectively, with 6 bases between them. Germline V CDR1 and CDR2: SGHDT, YYEEEE. The CDR3: CASSLDIPYEQYF. In nucleotides, the CDR3 is TGTGCCAGCAGCTTGGACATACCCTACGAGCAGTACTTC.

This chain joins TRBV28 and TRBJ2-1; a weak D match, TRBD2 (6 bases). The germline CDR1 and CDR2 sequences are MDHEN and SYDVKM. Trimming removed 6 bases at V and 0 bases at J, with 9 bases between. CDR3 length: 14 residues. As DNA, the CDR3 is TGTGCCAGCAGGGGACTTAGCTCCTACAATGAGCAGTTCTTC. Its translation: CASRGLSSYNEQFF.

This chain joins TRBV28 and TRBJ2-3, with D possibly matching TRBD1 (5 bases). V lost 6 bases and J 1 base, leaving 11 bases between the germline ends. The V gene's germline CDR1 is MDHEN and CDR2 SYDVKM. The CDR3 has 14 residues. CDR3 nucleotide sequence: TGTGCCAGCAGCCCAGGGTCCCGCACAGATACGCAGTATTTT. It encodes CASSPGSRTDTQYF. Using reference TRBV28 and TRBJ2-3 for the parts outside the CDR3, the full variable domain is DVKVTQSSRYLVKRTGEKVFLECVQDMDHENMFWYRQDPGLGLRLIYFSYDVKMKEKGDIPEGYSVSREKKERFSLILESASTNQTSMYLCASSPGSRTDTQYFGPGTRLTVL.

This chain joins TRBV6-1 and TRBJ2-3, with 9 bases that match TRBD2. The CDR3 covers 15 residues. CDR1 MNHNS and CDR2 SASEGT come from the germline V gene. V gave up 3 bases and J gave up 0 bases; unmatched junction bases: 1. The CDR3 DNA follows: TGTGCCAGCAGTGAGGCGGGAGGGAGCACAGATACGCAGTATTTT. Translation: CASSEAGGSTDTQYF.

The rearrangement uses TRBV7-2 and TRBJ1-5; tentative D call: TRBD1 (6 bases). The CDR3 spans 15 residues. CDR1 SGHTA and CDR2 FQGNSA come from the germline V gene. V was trimmed by 3 bases and J by 1 base, leaving 10 bases between them. As DNA, the CDR3 is TGTGCCAGCAGCTTGGTCGGGACAAGCAATCAGCCCCAGCATTTT. Its translation: CASSLVGTSNQPQHF.

The chain links TRBV14 to TRBJ2-1; TRBD1 matches at 8 bases. The CDR3 spans 16 residues. Trimming cost V 3 bases and J 3 bases; bases outside gene matches: 7. The germline V gene encodes CDR1 SGHDN and CDR2 FVKESK. The CDR3 DNA reads TGTGCCAGCAGCCATCCCCAGGGGGCATTCTACAATGAGCAGTTCTTC. Translated: CASSHPQGAFYNEQFF.

This chain joins TRBV19 and TRBJ1-2; TRBD1 aligns across 8 bases. Germline V lookup: CDR1 LNHDA, CDR2 SQIVND (reference sequence). The CDR3 spans 14 residues. The J segment lost 8 bases and the V segment lost 6 bases, leaving 11 bases of the junction unmatched. CDR3 DNA: TGTGCCAGTAGCAGCGACAGGGGTTCAGACGGCTACACCTTC. It translates to CASSSDRGSDGYTF.

The chain has TRBV10-3 and TRBJ1-5; weak D call: TRBD1 (6 bases). CDR1 and CDR2 (germline): ENHRY, SYGVKD. V was clipped by 8 bases and J by 2 bases, with 10 bases between them. CDR3 length: 13 residues. The CDR3 is CAIAGEGNQPQHF. The CDR3 DNA reads TGTGCCATCGCAGGGGAAGGCAATCAGCCCCAGCATTTT.

V is TRBV28 and J is TRBJ1-6; tentative D call: TRBD1 (5 bases). Trimming pared 4 bases from V and 7 bases from J, leaving 8 bases between. The CDR3 has 13 amino acids. Germline V gene data show CDR1 as MDHEN and CDR2 as SYDVKM. The CDR3 DNA sequence: TGTGCCAGCAGTTCCCGACAGAATTCACCCCTCCACTTT. This gives the protein CASSSRQNSPLHF.